This T cell receptor (beta chain) was sequenced during a study of blood T cell repertoires in COVID-19. The ends lost 1 base at V and 5 bases at J; junction bases unmatched: 6. The CDR3 runs to 15 residues. Germline loops: CDR1 LGHNA, CDR2 YSLEER. Clinical histories supplied by participants themselves formed the basis of cohort assignment. Profiling relied on immunoSEQ multiplex PCR, and the TCRdb table lists in-frame clones only, not all of them. The sample shows fewer than 250,000 clones, just over 85% of them seen only once. This sequence joins TRBV4-3 and TRBJ2-7; 9 nucleotides agree with TRBD2. The receptor comes from a woman aged 40 to 50 with acute COVID-19. Sequenced input: PBMCs or T cells enriched from blood (not recorded which). The CDR3 nucleotides are TGCGCCAGCAGCCAAGCGGCGGGAGGGATGAACGAGCAGTACTTC. Its protein is CASSQAAGGMNEQYF.